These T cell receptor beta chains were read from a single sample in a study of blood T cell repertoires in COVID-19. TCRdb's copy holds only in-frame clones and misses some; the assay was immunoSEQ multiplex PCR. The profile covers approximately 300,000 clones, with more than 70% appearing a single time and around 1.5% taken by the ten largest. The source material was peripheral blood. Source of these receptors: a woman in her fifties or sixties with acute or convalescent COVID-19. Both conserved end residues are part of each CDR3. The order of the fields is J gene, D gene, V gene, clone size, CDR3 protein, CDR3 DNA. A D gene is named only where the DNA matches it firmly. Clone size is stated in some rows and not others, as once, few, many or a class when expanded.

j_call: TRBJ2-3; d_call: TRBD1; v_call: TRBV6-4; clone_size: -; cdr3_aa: CASSDSGQADTQYF; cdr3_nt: TGTGCCAGCAGTGACTCGGGACAGGCAGATACGCAGTATTTT
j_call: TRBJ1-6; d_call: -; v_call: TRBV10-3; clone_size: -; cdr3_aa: CAISEDANQGSPLHF; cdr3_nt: TGTGCCATCAGTGAGGACGCCAACCAGGGATCACCCCTCCACTTT
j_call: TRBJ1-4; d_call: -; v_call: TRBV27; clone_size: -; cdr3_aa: CASMFRGNEKLFF; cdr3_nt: TGTGCCAGCATGTTCAGGGGTAATGAAAAACTGTTTTTT
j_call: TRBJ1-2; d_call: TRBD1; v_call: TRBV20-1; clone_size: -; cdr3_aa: CSAKDRGSTF; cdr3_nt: TGCAGTGCAAAGGACAGGGGAAGTACCTTC
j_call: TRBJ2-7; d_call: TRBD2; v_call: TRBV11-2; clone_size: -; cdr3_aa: CASSSGLAGSSYEQYF; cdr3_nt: TGTGCCAGCAGCTCGGGACTAGCGGGGAGCTCCTACGAGCAGTACTTC
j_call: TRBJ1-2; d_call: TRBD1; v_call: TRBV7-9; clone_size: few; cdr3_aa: CASSDRDRVYGYTF; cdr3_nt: TGTGCCAGCAGCGACCGGGACAGGGTTTATGGCTACACCTTC
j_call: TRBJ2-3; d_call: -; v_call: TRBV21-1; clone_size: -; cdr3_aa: CASSKGASGGCTDTQYF; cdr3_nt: TGTGCCAGCAGCAAAGGGGCGTCAGGGGGATGCACAGATACGCAGTATTTT
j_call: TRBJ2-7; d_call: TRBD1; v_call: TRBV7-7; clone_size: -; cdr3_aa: CASSVLDRGRVYEQYF; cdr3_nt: TGTGCTAGCAGCGTACTGGACAGGGGGCGGGTCTACGAGCAGTACTTC
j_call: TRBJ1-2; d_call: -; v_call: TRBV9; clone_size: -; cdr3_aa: CASREYGYTF; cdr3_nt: TGTGCCAGCAGAGAGTATGGCTACACCTTC
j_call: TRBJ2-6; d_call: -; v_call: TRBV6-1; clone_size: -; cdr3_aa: CASSVISAKSSGANVLTF; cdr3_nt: TGTGCCAGCAGTGTCATTAGCGCCAAAAGCTCTGGGGCCAACGTCCTGACTTTC
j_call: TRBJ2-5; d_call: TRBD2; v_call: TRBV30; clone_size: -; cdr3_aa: CAWRGLAEETQYF; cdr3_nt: TGTGCCTGGAGGGGACTAGCGGAAGAGACCCAGTACTTC
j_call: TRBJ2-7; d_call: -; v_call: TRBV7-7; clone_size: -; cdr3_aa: CASSFSGSYEQYF; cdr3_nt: TGTGCCAGCAGCTTTTCCGGGTCCTACGAGCAGTACTTC
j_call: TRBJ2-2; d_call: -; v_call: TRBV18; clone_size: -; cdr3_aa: CASSLDTLLNTGELFF; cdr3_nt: TGTGCCAGCTCACTAGACACCTTGCTGAACACCGGGGAGCTGTTTTTT
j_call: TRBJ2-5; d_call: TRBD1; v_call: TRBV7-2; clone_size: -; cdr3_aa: CASSLQGAGETQYF; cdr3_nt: TGTGCCAGCAGCCTCCAGGGGGCTGGGGAGACCCAGTACTTC
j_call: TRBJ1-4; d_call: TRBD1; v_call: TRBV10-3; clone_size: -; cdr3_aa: CAISPGQGGEKLFF; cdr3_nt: TGTGCCATCAGCCCGGGACAGGGCGGAGAAAAACTGTTTTTT
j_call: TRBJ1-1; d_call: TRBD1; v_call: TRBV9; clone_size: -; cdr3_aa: CASSDSSGTAGVFF; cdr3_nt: TGTGCCAGCAGCGACTCTTCCGGGACAGCCGGGGTTTTCTTT
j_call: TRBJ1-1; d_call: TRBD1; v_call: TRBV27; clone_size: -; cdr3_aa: CASSSGAYRGEAFF; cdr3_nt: TGTGCCAGCAGTTCCGGAGCCTACAGGGGTGAAGCTTTCTTT
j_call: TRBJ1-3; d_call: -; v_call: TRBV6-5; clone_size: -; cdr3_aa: CASSLRTSRNTIYF; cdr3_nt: TGTGCCAGCAGTCTCCGGACATCTAGAAACACCATATATTTT
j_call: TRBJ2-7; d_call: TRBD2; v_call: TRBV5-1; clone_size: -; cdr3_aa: CASSGTGTSGLREQYF; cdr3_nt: TGCGCCAGCAGCGGAACCGGGACTAGCGGACTCAGGGAGCAGTACTTC
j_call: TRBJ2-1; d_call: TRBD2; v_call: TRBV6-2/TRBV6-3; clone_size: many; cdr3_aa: CASSYSLAGGLDEQFF; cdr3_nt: TGTGCCAGCAGTTACTCACTAGCGGGAGGACTGGATGAGCAGTTCTTC
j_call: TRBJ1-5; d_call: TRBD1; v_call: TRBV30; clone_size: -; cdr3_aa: CAWSPGDRGPNQPQHF; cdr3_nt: TGTGCCTGGAGCCCGGGGGACAGGGGGCCTAATCAGCCCCAGCATTTT
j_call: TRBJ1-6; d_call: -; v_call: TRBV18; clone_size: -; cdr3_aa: CASSPSASYNSPLHF; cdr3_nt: TGTGCCAGCTCACCAAGTGCCAGCTATAATTCACCCCTCCACTTT
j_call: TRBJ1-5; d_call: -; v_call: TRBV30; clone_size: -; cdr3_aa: CAWSVLTADQPQHF; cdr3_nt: TGTGCCTGGAGTGTACTGACAGCAGATCAGCCCCAGCATTTT
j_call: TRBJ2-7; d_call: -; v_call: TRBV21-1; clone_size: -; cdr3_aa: CASSTSGTGFSYEQYF; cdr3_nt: TGTGCCAGCAGCACCTCCGGGACAGGGTTCTCCTACGAGCAGTACTTC
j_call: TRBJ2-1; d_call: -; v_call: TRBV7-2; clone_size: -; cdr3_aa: CASSLFPRLGSEQFF; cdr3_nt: TGTGCCAGCAGCTTATTTCCCAGACTAGGAAGTGAGCAGTTCTTC
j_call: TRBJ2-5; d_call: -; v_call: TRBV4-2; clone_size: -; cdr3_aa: CASSQGRGPQETQYF; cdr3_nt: TGTGCCAGCAGCCAGGGGCGGGGTCCACAAGAGACCCAGTACTTC
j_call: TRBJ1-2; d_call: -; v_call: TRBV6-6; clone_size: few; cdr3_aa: CASREGGEYGYTF; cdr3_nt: TGTGCCAGCAGAGAGGGTGGAGAGTATGGCTACACCTTC
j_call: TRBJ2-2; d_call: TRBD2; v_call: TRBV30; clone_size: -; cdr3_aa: CAWSGGWTQNTGELFF; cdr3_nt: TGTGCCTGGAGCGGGGGGTGGACGCAAAACACCGGGGAGCTGTTTTTT
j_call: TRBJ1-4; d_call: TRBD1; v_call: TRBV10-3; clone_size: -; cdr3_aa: CAISESVTGNEKLFF; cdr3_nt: TGTGCCATCAGTGAGTCTGTGACAGGGAATGAAAAACTGTTTTTT
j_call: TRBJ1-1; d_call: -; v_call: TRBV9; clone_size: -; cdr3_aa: CASSVSYVNTEAFF; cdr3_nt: TGTGCCAGCAGCGTGTCTTATGTGAACACTGAAGCTTTCTTT
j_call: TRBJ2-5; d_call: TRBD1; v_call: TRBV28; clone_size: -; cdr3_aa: CASSSPFNWGTGRGQGETQYF; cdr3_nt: TGTGCCAGCAGTTCCCCCTTCAATTGGGGGACAGGGAGGGGGCAGGGTGAGACCCAGTACTTC
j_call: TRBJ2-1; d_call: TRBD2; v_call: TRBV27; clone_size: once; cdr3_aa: CASSLLPPLAGAYNEQFF; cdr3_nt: TGTGCCAGCAGCCTACTCCCCCCCCTAGCGGGCGCTTACAATGAGCAGTTCTTC
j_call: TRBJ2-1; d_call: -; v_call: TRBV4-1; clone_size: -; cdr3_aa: CASSQGRGRRGEQFF; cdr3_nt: TGCGCCAGCAGCCAAGGTAGAGGCCGGCGGGGTGAGCAGTTCTTC
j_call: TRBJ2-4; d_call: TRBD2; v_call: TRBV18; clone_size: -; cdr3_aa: CASSPRTSGTRLAKNIQYF; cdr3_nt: TGTGCCAGCTCACCACGGACTAGCGGGACCCGCCTTGCCAAAAACATTCAGTACTTC
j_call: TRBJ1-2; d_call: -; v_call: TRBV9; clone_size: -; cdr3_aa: CASSVDPQQNYGYTF; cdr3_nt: TGTGCCAGCAGCGTAGACCCCCAACAGAACTATGGCTACACCTTC
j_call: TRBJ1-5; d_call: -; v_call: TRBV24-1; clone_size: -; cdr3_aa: CATSDLFNYQPQHF; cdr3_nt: TGTGCCACCAGTGATTTGTTCAATTATCAGCCCCAGCATTTT
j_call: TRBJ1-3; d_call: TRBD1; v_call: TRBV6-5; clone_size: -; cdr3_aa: CASRFGTAGNTIYF; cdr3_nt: TGTGCCAGCAGATTCGGGACAGCTGGAAACACCATATATTTT
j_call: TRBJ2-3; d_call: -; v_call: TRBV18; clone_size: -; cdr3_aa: CASSLIALDTQYF; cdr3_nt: TGTGCCAGCTCGCTCATAGCCCTAGATACGCAGTATTTT
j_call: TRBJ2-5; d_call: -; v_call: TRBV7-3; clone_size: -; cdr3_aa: CASSTGLEETQYF; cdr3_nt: TGTGCCAGCAGCACGGGACTCGAAGAGACCCAGTACTTC
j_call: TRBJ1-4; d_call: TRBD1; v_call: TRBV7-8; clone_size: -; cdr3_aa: CASSLREFIGQGNEKLFF; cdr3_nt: TGTGCCAGCAGCTTACGGGAGTTTATAGGACAGGGGAATGAAAAACTGTTTTTT
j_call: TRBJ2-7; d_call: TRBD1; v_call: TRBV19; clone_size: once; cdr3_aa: CASSVRDRGSYEQYF; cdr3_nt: TGTGCCAGTAGTGTCCGGGACAGGGGTTCCTACGAGCAGTACTTC
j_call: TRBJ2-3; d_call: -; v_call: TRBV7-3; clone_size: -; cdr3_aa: CASSFGSSDTQYF; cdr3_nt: TGTGCCAGCAGCTTCGGGAGTTCAGATACGCAGTATTTT
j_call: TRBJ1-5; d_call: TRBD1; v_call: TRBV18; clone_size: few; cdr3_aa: CASSPEGQYNQPQHF; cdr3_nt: TGTGCCAGCTCACCCGAGGGACAGTACAATCAGCCCCAGCATTTT
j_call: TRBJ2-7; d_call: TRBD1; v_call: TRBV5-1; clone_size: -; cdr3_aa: CASSRVRQGLGDEQYF; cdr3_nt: TGCGCCAGCAGCCGAGTTCGACAGGGGCTGGGAGACGAGCAGTACTTC
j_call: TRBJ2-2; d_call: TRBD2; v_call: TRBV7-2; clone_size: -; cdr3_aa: CASSLVASGNTGELFF; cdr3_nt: TGTGCCAGCAGCTTAGTGGCTAGCGGGAACACCGGGGAGCTGTTTTTT
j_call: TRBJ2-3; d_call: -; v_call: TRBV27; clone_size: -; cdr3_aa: CASSPGTSTDTQYF; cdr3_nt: TGTGCCAGCAGTCCCGGGACTAGCACAGATACGCAGTATTTT
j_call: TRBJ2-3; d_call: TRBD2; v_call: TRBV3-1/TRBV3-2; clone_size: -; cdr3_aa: CASSQDMLAGADTQYF; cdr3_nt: TGTGCCAGCAGCCAAGATATGCTAGCGGGAGCGGATACGCAGTATTTT
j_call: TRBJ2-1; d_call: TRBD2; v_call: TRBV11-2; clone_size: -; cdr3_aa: CASSLSGTTYNEQFF; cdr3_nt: TGTGCCAGCAGCTTATCCGGGACTACGTACAATGAGCAGTTCTTC
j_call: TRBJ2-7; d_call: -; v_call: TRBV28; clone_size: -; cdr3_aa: CASSSTGEDRYEQYF; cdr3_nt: TGTGCCAGCAGCTCAACCGGGGAAGATCGGTACGAGCAGTACTTC
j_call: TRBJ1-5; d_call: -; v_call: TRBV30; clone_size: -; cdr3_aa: CAWSEGGGSGNQPQHF; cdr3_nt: TGTGCCTGGAGTGAAGGGGGGGGGTCAGGCAATCAGCCCCAGCATTTT
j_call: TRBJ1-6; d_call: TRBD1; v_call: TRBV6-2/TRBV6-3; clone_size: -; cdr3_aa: CASSVTGTNSPLHF; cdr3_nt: TGTGCCAGCAGCGTGACAGGGACTAATTCACCCCTCCACTTT